The rows below give T cell receptor beta chains drawn from one sample of a study of T cell responses to AZD1222 COVID-19 vaccine. Sequencing was performed with immunoSEQ multiplex PCR; in TCRdb, only in-frame clones are kept and a portion is missing. The sample has tens of thousands of clones, about 91% seen once. The specimen was peripheral blood, collected 28 days after the second AZD1222 dose. The receptors derive from an adult who received the AZD1222 COVID-19 vaccine. CDR3s include the opening cysteine and the closing phenylalanine or tryptophan. A D gene is named only where the DNA matches it firmly. Clone size is not always given. Where it is, it says once, few, many or a class for expanded clones.

-	TRBV9	15	TRBD2	TRBJ2-1	TGTGCCAGCAGCGCAAGCGGGAGCTCTAGGAATGAGCAGTTCTTC	CASSASGSSRNEQFF
-	TRBV11-1	14	TRBD2	TRBJ2-1	TGTGCCAGCAGCTCTCTAGCGGGAGTGGGGGAGCAGTTCTTC	CASSSLAGVGEQFF
-	TRBV28	12	-	TRBJ2-7	TGTGCCAGCGGGGCTGGGGGGTACGAGCAGTACTTC	CASGAGGYEQYF
few	TRBV4-1	15	-	TRBJ2-7	TGCGCCAGCAGCCAATCCCCCGCGGGCAGCTACGAGCAGTACTTC	CASSQSPAGSYEQYF
-	TRBV28	15	TRBD1	TRBJ1-1	TGTGCCAGCAGTATTACGGGACAGGAGGCCCTTACGGCTTTCTTT	CASSITGQEALTAFF
-	TRBV14	15	-	TRBJ2-3	TGTGCCAGCAGCCGCAGGTTGCCGGGCACAGATACGCAGTATTTT	CASSRRLPGTDTQYF
-	TRBV5-1	15	TRBD1	TRBJ2-5	TGCGCCAGCAGCTTGCAGGGGGCGGAGCAAGAGACCCAGTACTTC	CASSLQGAEQETQYF
-	TRBV28	17	TRBD1	TRBJ1-2	TGTGCCAGCACCGAAATGAGACAGGGGGCTAACGCTATGGGCTACACCTTC	CASTEMRQGANAMGYTF
-	TRBV15	15	TRBD1	TRBJ2-7	TGTGCCACCAGCAGAGAGGCAGGGGGCTCCTACGAGCAGTACTTC	CATSREAGGSYEQYF
few	TRBV10-3	13	TRBD2	TRBJ2-7	TGTGCCATCAGTGCCGCGGGGGGCCTCGAGCAGTACTTC	CAISAAGGLEQYF
few	TRBV4-2	17	TRBD2	TRBJ2-1	TGTGCCAGCAGCCCTCGGACTAGCGGGAGCTCCTACAATGAGCAGTTCTTC	CASSPRTSGSSYNEQFF
-	TRBV2	15	TRBD2	TRBJ2-7	TGTGCCAGCAGCCCCGGGACTAGCCAAACCTACGAGCAGTACTTC	CASSPGTSQTYEQYF
-	TRBV18	14	TRBD2	TRBJ2-1	TGTGCCAGCTCACTAGCGGGACGTGGCAATGAGCAGTTCTTC	CASSLAGRGNEQFF
-	TRBV18	14	-	TRBJ1-6	TGTGCCAGCTCACCACTGGGGGGGGATTCACCCCTCCACTTT	CASSPLGGDSPLHF
once	TRBV5-1	15	TRBD2	TRBJ2-2	TGCGCCAGCCATGGGGACTACCCGAACACCGGGGAGCTGTTTTTT	CASHGDYPNTGELFF
-	TRBV5-1	15	-	TRBJ1-3	TGCGCCAGCAGACTCGACAGTCTAGCAGGGAACACCATATATTTT	CASRLDSLAGNTIYF
-	TRBV5-1	17	TRBD1	TRBJ2-7	TGCGCCAGCAGCTTGGTTCCGGACAGGGTCAGGGTCGGCGAGCAGTACTTC	CASSLVPDRVRVGEQYF
once	TRBV6-5	13	-	TRBJ2-7	TGTGCCAGCAGCCAAGGACAATCCTACGAGCAGTACTTC	CASSQGQSYEQYF
-	TRBV15	16	TRBD1	TRBJ1-3	TGTGCCACCAGCACCGGACAGGCCAGGAGGGGAAACACCATATATTTT	CATSTGQARRGNTIYF
few	TRBV29-1	14	TRBD2	TRBJ2-1	TGCAGCTTCCATAGCGGGAGTAAGTACAATGAGCAGTTCTTC	CSFHSGSKYNEQFF
-	TRBV28	14	-	TRBJ1-2	TGTGCCAGCAGTTTAACTCCGCCGAGCTATGGCTACACCTTC	CASSLTPPSYGYTF
-	TRBV27	16	TRBD2	TRBJ2-1	TGTGCCAGCAGTTTCCGACGGACTAGCGAAAAAAGTGAGCAGTTCTTC	CASSFRRTSEKSEQFF
-	TRBV7-9	15	TRBD2	TRBJ2-1	TGTGCCAGCGGGGTGGAACTAGCGGTTTACAATGAGCAGTTCTTC	CASGVELAVYNEQFF
-	TRBV2	16	-	TRBJ1-2	TGTGCCAGCAGGGAGACACGGGCAGGGGCCGGCTATGGCTACACCTTC	CASRETRAGAGYGYTF
-	TRBV21-1	15	-	TRBJ1-4	TGTGCCAGCAGCAAGAGGGAAGTCAGTGGGGAAAAACTGTTTTTT	CASSKREVSGEKLFF
-	TRBV28	13	TRBD2	TRBJ2-1	TGTGCCAGCAGTACTAGCGGGAGGTATGAGCAGTTCTTC	CASSTSGRYEQFF
-	TRBV10-3	16	-	TRBJ2-2	TGTGCCATCAGTGAGGGACGCCGTTCGAACACCGGGGAGCTGTTTTTT	CAISEGRRSNTGELFF
-	TRBV18	16	-	TRBJ1-3	TGTGCCAGCTCACTCCCCATTCTGGCGGCTGGAAACACCATATATTTT	CASSLPILAAGNTIYF
-	TRBV6-5	14	-	TRBJ2-1	TGTGCCAGCAGGCGGCAAAGCTCCTACAATGAGCAGTTCTTC	CASRRQSSYNEQFF
once	TRBV5-6	15	-	TRBJ1-3	TGTGCCAGCAGCTTGACAGTCAGCTCTGGAAACACCATATATTTT	CASSLTVSSGNTIYF
-	TRBV3-1/TRBV3-2	13	TRBD1	TRBJ2-3	TGTGCCAGCAGCAGGGGGCCCCTGGATACGCAGTATTTT	CASSRGPLDTQYF
-	TRBV27	16	TRBD2	TRBJ2-7	TGTGCCAGCAGTTCCCCGACTAGCGGGAGCTCCTACGAGCAGTACTTC	CASSSPTSGSSYEQYF
-	TRBV29-1	13	-	TRBJ2-7	TGCAGCGTTGAAACCGGCGGTTCCTACGAGCAGTACTTC	CSVETGGSYEQYF
-	TRBV6-5	15	TRBD1	TRBJ2-1	TGTGCCAGCAATAAGGGGACAGGGGCCTACAATGAGCAGTTCTTC	CASNKGTGAYNEQFF
-	TRBV30	13	TRBD1	TRBJ1-4	TGTGCCTGGGCAACCGACAGGGGAGAAAAACTGTTTTTT	CAWATDRGEKLFF
-	TRBV5-1	16	-	TRBJ2-6	TGCGCCAGCAGCTTGGAAGGCGGACCTGGGGCCAACGTCCTGACTTTC	CASSLEGGPGANVLTF
-	TRBV27	13	-	TRBJ1-2	TGTGCCAGCAGCCCCCGGTCCTCCGGCGGCTACACCTTC	CASSPRSSGGYTF
once	TRBV3-1/TRBV3-2	15	TRBD2	TRBJ2-1	TGTGCCAGCAGCCAAGGACTAGCGAGCTACAATGAGCAGTTCTTC	CASSQGLASYNEQFF
-	TRBV10-3	16	-	TRBJ1-1	TGTGCCATCAGACGGTCGGCAGTGAATATGAACACTGAAGCTTTCTTT	CAIRRSAVNMNTEAFF
-	TRBV20-1	13	TRBD1	TRBJ1-4	TGCAGTGCGAGTCCGGGACAGGGAAGAAAACTGTTTTTT	CSASPGQGRKLFF
once	TRBV12-3/TRBV12-4	12	TRBD1	TRBJ2-5	TGTGCCAGCACTAGGGGGCGGGAGACCCAGTACTTC	CASTRGRETQYF
few	TRBV6-5	13	-	TRBJ1-2	TGTGCCAGCACTCCTGTGGGGACGGGCGGCTACACCTTC	CASTPVGTGGYTF
-	TRBV10-1	13	-	TRBJ1-1	TGCGCCAGCAGTGAGTCGGCCAGGAGTGAAGCTTTCTTT	CASSESARSEAFF
-	TRBV5-4	14	-	TRBJ2-1	TGTGCCAGCACATCGGGAAGCTCCTACAATGAGCAGTTCTTC	CASTSGSSYNEQFF
-	TRBV6-1	15	-	TRBJ1-3	TGTGCCAGCAGTGAAACCTGGGGGCCTGGAAACACCATATATTTT	CASSETWGPGNTIYF
-	TRBV28	17	-	TRBJ2-1	TGTGCCAGCATCCAGGGTGGAGTTGGGCTTCAGAGGGATGAGCAGTTCTTC	CASIQGGVGLQRDEQFF
-	TRBV3-1/TRBV3-2	16	TRBD2	TRBJ2-5	TGTGCCAGCAGCCTCCGGACTAGCGGGTGGGCAGAGACCCAGTACTTC	CASSLRTSGWAETQYF
-	TRBV6-1	15	-	TRBJ1-6	TGTGCCAGCAGTGAAGCTCGGGCAGTCAATTCACCCCTCCACTTT	CASSEARAVNSPLHF
-	TRBV11-2	18	TRBD2	TRBJ2-7	TGTGCCAGCAGGGACGCTTTAGGTTCTAGCGGGAGGGCCTACGAGCAGTACTTC	CASRDALGSSGRAYEQYF